What follows are 12 T cell receptor beta chains derived from one specimen sequenced in a study of CD8+ T cells in alopecia areata. Sequencing used cDNA as its template, made by extracting RNA and reverse transcribing it. Here immunoSEQ multiplex PCR was the method, and the copy in TCRdb shows in-frame clones only, minus some. This sample has 130,000 to 150,000 clones, with approximately 65% found just once. The sample comprised CD8+ T cells sorted from blood. These receptors were taken from a human donor in good health.

This clone was seen a few times. V is TRBV9 and J is TRBJ2-1; 8 positions match TRBD1. Germline assignment: CDR1 SGDLS and CDR2 YYNGEE. The V gene end was trimmed by 3 bases and the J gene end by 5 bases; junction bases not matched to a gene: 7. There are 15 residues in the CDR3. DNA of the CDR3: TGTGCCAGCAGCGGTAGACAGGGGAACAACAATGAGCAGTTCTTC. Amino acid sequence: CASSGRQGNNNEQFF.

This clone occurred a few times. V gene TRBV9 combines with J gene TRBJ1-2; D is uncertain. V gave up 1 base and J gave up 0 bases, with 10 bases separating them. Germline CDR1 reads SGDLS; CDR2 reads YYNGEE. The CDR3 is 15 residues long. CDR3 DNA: TGTGCCAGCAGCGTAAGTAGGGATGCTAACTATGGCTACACCTTC. Translated: CASSVSRDANYGYTF.

The chain joins TRBV7-9 to TRBJ2-1; a possible D gene is TRBD2 (6 bases). The germline gives CDR1 SEHNR, CDR2 FQNEAQ (reference sequence). Trimming took 2 bases from V and 5 from J, leaving 16 bases between them. This CDR3 comprises 16 residues. CDR3 residues: CASSLRGSGLNNEQFF. Written as DNA, the CDR3 is TGTGCCAGCAGCTTAAGGGGCAGCGGGTTAAACAATGAGCAGTTCTTC. Filled out from reference TRBV7-9 and TRBJ2-1, the complete variable domain reads DTGVSQNPRHKITKRGQNVTFRCDPISEHNRLYWYRQTLGQGPEFLTYFQNEAQLEKSRLLSDRFSAERPKGSFSTLEIQRTEQGDSAMYLCASSLRGSGLNNEQFFGPGTRLTVL.

This clone showed up just a few times. The chain recombines TRBV29-1 with TRBJ2-3; D unclear. Germline values: CDR1 SQVTM, CDR2 ANQGSEA. V gave up 7 bases and J gave up 8 bases, with 16 bases separating them. The CDR3 contains 12 residues. The CDR3 here is CSGVSPDSTQYF. CDR3 nucleotide sequence: TGCAGCGGTGTATCCCCGGATTCTACGCAGTATTTT.

This clone turned up a few times. This chain connects TRBV6-4 to TRBJ2-6; 7 positions match TRBD2. This CDR3 has 17 amino acids. The J segment lost 3 bases and the V segment lost 2 bases, leaving 7 bases of the junction unmatched. Germline values: CDR1 MRHNA, CDR2 SNTAGT. CDR3 coding DNA: TGTGCCAGCAGTGACCACGGGGAGGGTGATGGGGCCAACGTCCTGACTTTC. Translated: CASSDHGEGDGANVLTF.

A few counts support this clone. The genes are TRBV10-2 and TRBJ1-5; D gene uncertain. The V and J ends lost 0 bases and 2 bases respectively, with 17 bases between them. CDR3 length: 18 residues. Germline lookup yields CDR1 WSHSY and CDR2 SAAADI. The CDR3 bases are TGCGCCAGCAGTGAGTCGGCGCCGGTACGGGCGGGCAATCAGCCCCAGCATTTT. It is translated as CASSESAPVRAGNQPQHF.

The rearrangement uses TRBV5-6 and TRBJ1-2; D remains unclear. The V end lost 4 bases, the J end lost 3 bases, and 7 bases lay between the germline ends. The CDR3 runs to 12 residues. Germline V gene lookup returns CDR1 SGHDT and CDR2 YYEEEE. CDR3 DNA sequence: TGTGCCAGCAGCCCCGCGGACTATGGCTACACCTTC. Protein product: CASSPADYGYTF.

The V gene is TRBV9, the J gene TRBJ2-1, with no clear D. Trimming cost V 0 bases and J 4 bases, with 8 bases left between them. The CDR3 is 14 amino acids. Germline V lookup: CDR1 SGDLS, CDR2 YYNGEE. The CDR3 loop is CASSVAIWYNEQFF. CDR3 nucleotides: TGTGCCAGCAGCGTAGCTATCTGGTACAATGAGCAGTTCTTC.

The chain has TRBV28 and TRBJ2-1, with TRBD2 as a possible D gene (6 bases). Germline CDR1 and CDR2: MDHEN and SYDVKM. The germline V and J ends were trimmed by 6 bases and 4 bases, with 13 bases remaining between them. The CDR3 totals 14 residues. Here the CDR3 reads CASSPGAGYNEQFF. DNA for the CDR3: TGTGCCAGCAGCCCCGGGGCGGGATACAATGAGCAGTTCTTC.

The CDR3 DNA reads as TGTGCCAGCAAAACCAAGGGGGTAGGGATAGCAGATACGCAGTATTTT. It is translated as CASKTKGVGIADTQYF. The rearrangement uses TRBV27 and TRBJ2-3; tentative D call: TRBD1 (6 bases). Per germline, CDR1 MNHEY and CDR2 SMNVEV (reference sequence). With 7 bases removed from V and 4 bases from J, the gap between germline ends came to 21 bases. The length of the CDR3 is 16 residues.

J is TRBJ2-3 and V is TRBV9; D is unresolved. Deletions cut 0 bases from V and 4 bases from J, with 12 bases between. CDR1 is SGDLS and CDR2 is YYNGEE in the germline V gene. This CDR3 has 15 residues. The CDR3 coding sequence is TGTGCCAGCAGCGTAGGACGGGTAGGAGCAGATACGCAGTATTTT. The encoded protein is CASSVGRVGADTQYF.

This sequence joins TRBV4-1 and TRBJ1-2, with D unresolved. Trimming pared 4 bases from V and 2 bases from J, leaving 17 bases between. The V gene's germline CDR1 is MGHRA and CDR2 YSYEKL. The CDR3 is made up of 16 amino acids. The DNA of the CDR3 is TGCGCCAGCAGCCCATCGCTGCCGGGAGCGAACTATGGCTACACCTTC. Protein sequence: CASSPSLPGANYGYTF.